This T cell receptor (beta chain) was identified in a study of identifying expanded T cells in peripheral blood. General study results and limits: Across healthy donors, higher total template counts meant significantly greater two-week count variance. Approximately 1.2 clones differed between technical replicates, versus about 16 and 19 over time.

Data came from immunoSEQ multiplex PCR; TCRdb stores just in-frame clones and leaves some out. Here the sample spans about 52,000 clones, about 80% being singletons. On this clone itself: Antigen specificity is unknown.

V shed 6 bases and J shed 5 bases, with 19 bases lying between them. CDR1 MNHEY and CDR2 SVGAGI come from the germline V gene. The CDR3 extends over 15 amino acids. During the collection period, no donor immune events like infections were recorded. The clonotype originates from a person aged 18 to 75 in good health. Sequencing used blood. This chain joins TRBV6-5 and TRBJ1-2; maybe TRBD1 (5 bases). CDR3 sequence reads: CASSGSGTSFYGYTF. The CDR3 coding sequence is TGTGCCAGCAGCGGGTCCGGGACCTCATTTTATGGCTACACCTTC.